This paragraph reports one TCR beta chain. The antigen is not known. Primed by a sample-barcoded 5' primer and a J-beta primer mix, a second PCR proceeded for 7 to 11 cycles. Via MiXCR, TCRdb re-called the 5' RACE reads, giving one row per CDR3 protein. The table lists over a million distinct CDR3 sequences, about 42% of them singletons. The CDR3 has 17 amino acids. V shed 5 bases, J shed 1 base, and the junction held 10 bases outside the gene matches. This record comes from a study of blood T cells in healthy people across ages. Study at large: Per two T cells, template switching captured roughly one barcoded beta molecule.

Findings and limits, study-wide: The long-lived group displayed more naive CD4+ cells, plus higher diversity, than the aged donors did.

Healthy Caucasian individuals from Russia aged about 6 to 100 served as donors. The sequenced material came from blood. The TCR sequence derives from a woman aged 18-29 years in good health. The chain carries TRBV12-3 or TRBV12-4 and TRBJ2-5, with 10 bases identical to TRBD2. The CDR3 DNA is TGTGCCAGCAGTCCCGGGACTAGCGCCCGGACCCAAGAGACCCAGTACTTC. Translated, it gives CASSPGTSARTQETQYF.